This T cell receptor (beta chain) stems from a study of T cells in localized non-small cell lung cancer. Study conclusions and caveats: Uninvolved adjacent lung had higher T cell clonality than tumor and all other tissues.

On this clone: Its cognate antigen is unknown.

The germline V gene has CDR1 LNHDA and CDR2 SQIVND (reference sequence). V was trimmed by 5 bases and J by 2 bases, leaving 16 bases between them. The CDR3 runs to 16 residues. The assay was immunoSEQ multiplex PCR, and TCRdb's table has in-frame clones only and misses some. Among tens of thousands of clones, around 83% were seen once, and the ten largest hold about 20%. The sample in question was peripheral blood, obtained before any cancer treatment. The receptor was isolated from a female donor of 60 years or more with stage II squamous cell lung carcinoma. The V call is TRBV19, the J call TRBJ1-5; possibly TRBD1 for D (6 bases). CDR3 DNA sequence: TGTGCCAGTAGTTTCATTCAGGGGCTGGGCAATCAGCCCCAGCATTTT. It encodes CASSFIQGLGNQPQHF.